The rows below give T cell receptor beta chains drawn from one sample of a study of cytomegalovirus exposure and HLA in healthy donors. Generated by immunoSEQ multiplex PCR, the TCRdb table keeps only in-frame clones and is missing some. This table holds 200,000 or so clones, more than 75% found once. The specimen was PBMCs. These receptors came from a girl younger than two in good health and CMV-seronegative. CDR3s include the opening cysteine and the closing phenylalanine or tryptophan. D genes are given only for firm matches. Clone size is not always given. Where it is, it says once, few, many or a class for expanded clones.

TRBJ2-1 NA TRBV4-2 NA CASSQDFGTLSSYNEQFF TGTGCCAGCAGCCAAGATTTCGGGACTCTGAGCTCCTACAATGAGCAGTTCTTC
TRBJ1-1 NA TRBV7-9 NA CATPPGLRSFLNTEAFF TGTGCCACCCCCCCGGGGTTACGCTCCTTTCTGAACACTGAAGCTTTCTTT
TRBJ1-2 TRBD1 TRBV5-6 NA CASLDRASNYGYTF TGTGCCAGTCTAGACAGGGCTTCCAACTATGGCTACACCTTC
TRBJ1-1 NA TRBV27 NA CASRTQGYTEAFF TGTGCCAGCAGAACTCAGGGATACACTGAAGCTTTCTTT
TRBJ2-7 TRBD1 TRBV4-2 few CASSQYRDRVYEQYF TGTGCCAGCAGCCAATACCGGGACAGGGTGTACGAGCAGTACTTC
TRBJ1-3 NA TRBV30 NA CASHDRHFSGNTIYF TGTGCCTCGCACGACAGGCACTTCTCTGGAAACACCATATATTTT
TRBJ1-2 TRBD1 TRBV18 NA CASSSDRGLYGYTF TGTGCCAGCTCATCTGACAGGGGACTCTATGGCTACACCTTC
TRBJ1-4 NA TRBV5-1 once CASSSAGRAGEKLFF TGCGCCAGCAGCTCCGCAGGGAGGGCTGGAGAAAAACTGTTTTTT
TRBJ1-5 NA TRBV30 once CAWCQDSNQPQHF TGTGCCTGGTGCCAGGATTCCAATCAGCCCCAGCATTTT
TRBJ1-6 TRBD1 TRBV11-2 once CASSLDWRQGPILLSPLHF TGTGCCAGCAGCTTAGATTGGAGACAGGGACCAATTCTCCTTTCACCCCTCCACTTT
TRBJ2-7 NA TRBV30 NA CAWSPERRAEQYF TGTGCCTGGAGTCCGGAGAGGCGGGCCGAGCAGTACTTC
TRBJ1-1 NA TRBV11-3 NA CASSLTRNTEAFF TGTGCCAGCAGCCTTACAAGGAACACTGAAGCTTTCTTT
TRBJ1-2 NA TRBV4-3 NA CASSQDYRQNYGYTF TGCGCCAGCAGCCAAGATTATCGACAGAACTATGGCTACACCTTC
TRBJ1-1 NA TRBV20-1 once CSASGGGEAFF TGCAGTGCTAGTGGGGGCGGTGAAGCTTTCTTT
TRBJ2-1 NA TRBV5-1 NA CASSSTLRGHNEQFF TGCGCCAGCAGCTCAACCCTCCGGGGTCACAATGAGCAGTTCTTC
TRBJ2-7 NA TRBV4-1 NA CASRLGPLNYEQYF TGCGCCAGCAGGCTGGGGCCACTAAACTACGAGCAGTACTTC
TRBJ2-7 NA TRBV7-9 NA CSSSQGLSEQYF TGTTCCAGCAGCCAGGGGTTGTCCGAGCAGTACTTC
TRBJ1-4 NA TRBV19 NA CASSSQAANEKLFF TGTGCCAGTAGTTCTCAGGCAGCTAATGAAAAACTGTTTTTT
TRBJ2-1 NA TRBV7-9 NA CASSSFGGFVDEQFF TGTGCCAGCAGCTCTTTTGGGGGGTTCGTAGATGAGCAGTTCTTC
TRBJ2-7 TRBD2 TRBV30 few CAWKPGGRPYEQYF TGTGCCTGGAAACCGGGAGGCCGCCCCTACGAGCAGTACTTC
TRBJ2-1 TRBD2 TRBV7-9 NA CASSLRGGASGRGEQFF TGTGCCAGCAGCTTAAGGGGTGGGGCTAGCGGGAGGGGCGAGCAGTTCTTC
TRBJ2-1 TRBD1 TRBV6-6 NA CASSYYPSDRVEQFF TGTGCCAGCAGTTATTACCCCTCAGACAGGGTTGAGCAGTTCTTC
TRBJ2-7 TRBD1 TRBV5-1 NA CASSLIQGATYEQYF TGCGCCAGCAGCTTGATACAGGGGGCGACCTACGAGCAGTACTTC
TRBJ1-1 TRBD1 TRBV11-3 NA CASSLRGTDTEAFF TGTGCCAGCAGCTTAAGAGGGACAGACACTGAAGCTTTCTTT
TRBJ2-6 NA TRBV4-1 NA CASSQQTGANVLTF TGCGCCAGCAGCCAACAGACTGGGGCCAACGTCCTGACTTTC
TRBJ1-5 NA TRBV10-3 NA CAISASVQSNQPQHF TGTGCCATCAGTGCTTCCGTGCAGAGCAATCAGCCCCAGCATTTT
TRBJ2-3 TRBD1 TRBV6-1 NA CASSWDSATDTQYF TGTGCCAGCAGCTGGGACAGCGCCACAGATACGCAGTATTTT
TRBJ1-2 NA TRBV5-1 NA CASSQSRGAYGYTF TGCGCCAGCAGCCAATCTCGGGGGGCCTATGGCTACACCTTC
TRBJ1-3 NA TRBV2 NA CASSGQGIDTIYF TGTGCCAGCAGTGGGCAGGGGATAGACACCATATATTTT
TRBJ2-5 TRBD2 TRBV5-4 NA CASSPGTSGRAPETQYF TGTGCCAGCAGCCCAGGGACTAGCGGGAGGGCCCCGGAGACCCAGTACTTC
TRBJ2-5 NA TRBV6-5 NA CASNQGREQETQYF TGTGCCAGCAACCAGGGAAGAGAGCAAGAGACCCAGTACTTC
TRBJ2-1 NA TRBV5-6 NA CASSWVGNWENEQFF TGTGCCAGCAGCTGGGTGGGGAATTGGGAGAATGAGCAGTTCTTC